This T cell receptor (beta chain) comes out of a study of shared clonotypes between healthy human individuals. The CDR3 is made up of 14 amino acids. Trimming cost V 5 bases and J 5 bases; bases outside gene matches: 2. Looked up from germline, CDR1 is SGHRS and CDR2 is YFSETQ. Clones were read by immunoSEQ multiplex PCR, and TCRdb kept only the in-frame ones, dropping some. The sample contains 1,400,000 or so clones, approximately 98.5% of which appear only once. Recent vaccinations or acute infections were absent in the healthy HIV-negative adult donors. The gene calls are TRBV5-1 and TRBJ2-2, with TRBD2 identical over 11 bases. The TCR originated in a man younger than 40 in good health. Sequenced material: naive CD4+ T cells sorted from blood. Indicated subset: CD45RA+ positively selected. CDR3 DNA: TGCGCCAGCAGGGGACTAGCGGATACCGGGGAGCTGTTTTTT. The encoded protein is CASRGLADTGELFF.